The 13 T cell receptor beta chains given below trace back to one sample, sequenced in a study of Tregs in tolerant kidney transplant recipients. Sequencing was performed with immunoSEQ multiplex PCR; in TCRdb, only in-frame clones are kept and a portion is missing. The table lists hundreds of thousands of clones, 80% to 85% of them singletons. Sequenced: CD4+ T cells from blood. The receptors derive from a human donor in good health.

V and J are TRBV6-5 and TRBJ2-1; 9 positions match TRBD1. This CDR3 has 16 residues. CDR1 is MNHEY and CDR2 is SVGAGI in the germline V gene. Unmatched junction bases numbered 5, after V lost 4 bases and J lost 1 base. The CDR3 DNA is TGTGCCAGCAGTTTGTCCGGGACAGGGTCCTACAATGAGCAGTTCTTC. Protein sequence: CASSLSGTGSYNEQFF.

This chain joins TRBV6-6 and TRBJ2-5, with D possibly being TRBD2 (5 bases). Between the trimmed V and J ends, which lost 8 bases and 2 bases, there was a span of 9 bases. CDR1 MNHNY and CDR2 SVGAGI come from the germline V gene (reference sequence). The CDR3 consists of 12 residues. DNA for the CDR3: TGTGCCAGCCGCAGCGGACAAGAGACCCAGTACTTC. It codes for CASRSGQETQYF.

The chain joins TRBV6-1 to TRBJ2-7, with 11 bases matching TRBD2. V shed 6 bases, J shed 0 bases, and the junction held 4 bases outside the gene matches. Per the germline V gene, CDR1 is MNHNS and CDR2 is SASEGT. The CDR3 runs to 15 residues. Here the CDR3 DNA reads TGTGCCAGCAGCCCTACTAGCGGGAGCTCCTACGAGCAGTACTTC. Its translation is CASSPTSGSSYEQYF.

The rearrangement joins TRBV19 to TRBJ2-2, with D perhaps matching TRBD2 (5 bases). The germline V and J ends were trimmed by 4 bases and 4 bases, with 16 bases remaining between them. Looked up from germline, CDR1 is LNHDA and CDR2 is SQIVND (reference sequence). The CDR3 is made up of 16 amino acids. Here the CDR3 reads CASSSQTVRVTGELFF. The CDR3 DNA follows: TGTGCCAGTAGTAGCCAGACCGTGAGGGTCACCGGGGAGCTGTTTTTT.

The rearrangement joins TRBV6-5 to TRBJ1-6, with D perhaps matching TRBD1 (5 bases). CDR1 MNHEY and CDR2 SVGAGI come from the germline V gene. The CDR3 length is 15 residues. Trimming took 7 bases from V and 7 from J, leaving 17 bases between them. The CDR3 region is CASTDAGRANSPLHF. CDR3 sequence (DNA): TGTGCCAGCACAGACGCAGGGAGGGCAAATTCACCCCTCCACTTT.

CDR3 sequence (DNA): TGTGTACGGATTCTGAACACTGAAGCTTTCTTT. Translating gives CVRILNTEAFF. The gene calls are TRBV2 and TRBJ1-1; D ambiguous. CDR3 size: 11 residues. CDR1 SNHLY and CDR2 FYNNEI come from the germline V gene.

This chain uses TRBV5-1 with TRBJ1-5, with D unclear. The CDR3 spans 15 residues. Trimming pared 3 bases from V and 4 bases from J, leaving 14 bases between. The germline gives CDR1 SGHRS, CDR2 YFSETQ. In DNA, the CDR3 is TGCGCCAGCAGCTCCCGAGGTGGGTTGAATCAGCCCCAGCATTTT. Its translation is CASSSRGGLNQPQHF. Combining the CDR3 with reference TRBV5-1 and TRBJ1-5 gives the whole variable domain KAGVTQTPRYLIKTRGQQVTLSCSPISGHRSVSWYQQTPGQGLQFLFEYFSETQRNKGNFPGRFSGRQFSNSRSEMNVSTLELGDSALYLCASSSRGGLNQPQHFGDGTRLSIL.

This clone occurred once. This sequence joins TRBV5-6 and TRBJ1-5, with 11 positions matching TRBD1. Germline V gene sequence: CDR1 SGHDT, CDR2 YYEEEE. The CDR3 extends over 15 amino acids. Trimming cost V 4 bases and J 4 bases; bases outside gene matches: 4. Written as DNA, the CDR3 is TGTGCCAGCAGCGCTGGGGACAGGGGGAATCAGCCCCAGCATTTT. Translated, it gives CASSAGDRGNQPQHF.

This clone occurred a few times. This chain uses TRBV5-5 with TRBJ2-7, with 7 bases lining up with TRBD1. V shed 2 bases, J shed 3 bases, and the junction held 5 bases outside the gene matches. Per the germline V gene, CDR1 is SGHKS and CDR2 is YYEKEE (reference sequence). This CDR3 has 14 amino acids. CDR3: CASSLDRAYYEQYF. In nucleotides, the CDR3 is TGTGCCAGCAGCTTAGACAGGGCTTACTACGAGCAGTACTTC. The entire variable domain, with the rest obtained from reference TRBV5-5 and TRBJ2-7, is as follows: DAGVTQSPTHLIKTRGQQVTLRCSPISGHKSVSWYQQVLGQGPQFIFQYYEKEERGRGNFPDRFSARQFPNYSSELNVNALLLGDSALYLCASSLDRAYYEQYFGPGTRLTVT.

The chain carries TRBV15 and TRBJ2-3; D is perhaps TRBD2 (5 bases). The CDR3 covers 14 residues. V shed 5 bases and J shed 7 bases, with 16 bases lying between them. Germline CDR1 reads LNHNV; CDR2 reads YYDKDF (reference sequence). The CDR3 spells CATSGLSAEYTQYF. The CDR3 DNA reads TGTGCCACCAGCGGGTTGTCAGCGGAATATACGCAGTATTTT.

CDR3 DNA: TGTGCCAGCTCGGGTGGGGCAGGGTCTGCGCCCCAGCATTTT. Protein sequence: CASSGGAGSAPQHF. The chain uses TRBV18 and TRBJ1-5, with TRBD1 as a possible D gene (5 bases). CDR3 length equals 14 residues. CDR1 is KGHSH and CDR2 is LQKENI in the germline V gene. Trimming pared 6 bases from V and 9 bases from J, leaving 18 bases between.

J is TRBJ2-5 and V is TRBV18, with 10 bases that match TRBD1. V shed 3 bases and J 5 bases; nucleotides not matched to a gene: 6. This CDR3 region has 15 residues. Per the germline V gene, CDR1 is KGHSH and CDR2 is LQKENI. CDR3 in DNA: TGTGCCAGCTCACCCGGACAGGGGGTAAGGGAGACCCAGTACTTC. Translating gives CASSPGQGVRETQYF. Together with reference TRBV18 and TRBJ2-5, the CDR3 gives the full variable domain: NAGVMQNPRHLVRRRGQEARLRCSPMKGHSHVYWYRQLPEEGLKFMVYLQKENIIDESGMPKERFSAEFPKEGPSILRIQQVVRGDSAAYFCASSPGQGVRETQYFGPGTRLLVL.

The V gene is TRBV21-1, the J gene TRBJ2-6; the table's TRBD1 call for D was not verified on the DNA. TRBV21-1 is noted as a pseudogene. The CDR3 length is 17 residues. DNA of the CDR3: TGTGCCACCATGTCAAGGGGGCGGCCTTCTGGGGCCAACGTCCTGACTTTC. It is translated as CATMSRGRPSGANVLTF.